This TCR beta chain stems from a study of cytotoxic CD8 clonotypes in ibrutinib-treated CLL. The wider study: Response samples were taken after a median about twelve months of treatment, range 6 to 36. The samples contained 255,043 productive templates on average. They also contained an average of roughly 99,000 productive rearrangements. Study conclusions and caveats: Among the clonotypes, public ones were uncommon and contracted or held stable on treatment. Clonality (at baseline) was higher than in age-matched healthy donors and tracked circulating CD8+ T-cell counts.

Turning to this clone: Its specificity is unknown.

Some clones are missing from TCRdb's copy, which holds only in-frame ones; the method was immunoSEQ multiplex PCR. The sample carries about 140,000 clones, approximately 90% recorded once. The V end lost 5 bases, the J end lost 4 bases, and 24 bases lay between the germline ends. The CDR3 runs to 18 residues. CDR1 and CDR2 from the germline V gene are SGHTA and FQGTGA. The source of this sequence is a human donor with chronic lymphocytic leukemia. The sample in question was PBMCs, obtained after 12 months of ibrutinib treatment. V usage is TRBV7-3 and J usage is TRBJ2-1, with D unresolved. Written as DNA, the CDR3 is TGTGCCAGCAGCGCGACGCAACCGAGAACCTCCGCATACAATGAGCAGTTCTTC. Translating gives CASSATQPRTSAYNEQFF.